This T cell receptor (beta chain) was documented in a study of cytomegalovirus exposure and HLA in healthy donors. Study-level points and caveats: Highly shared sequence variants in one cluster were likely a sequencing artifact. TCR beta chain V- and J-gene trimming was linked, in a later analysis, to a missense variant in DCLRE1C.

Researchers ran the PCR with 60 Vbeta and 13 Jbeta primers. Clones were read by immunoSEQ multiplex PCR, and TCRdb kept only the in-frame ones, dropping some. This sample yields 150,000 to 180,000 clones, of which around 80% are seen a single time; around 6% belongs to the top ten. Concerning this clone: Its antigen is not identified.

This clonotype was obtained from a middle-aged woman in good health and CMV-seropositive. The sequenced sample was PBMCs.

The CDR3 DNA follows: TGTGCCAGCAGCTTAGGAGCGGGAGCGGCAGATACGCAGTATTTT. This gives the protein CASSLGAGAADTQYF. The chain carries TRBV11-2 and TRBJ2-3; the match to TRBD2 covers 8 bases. Unmatched junction bases numbered 4, after V lost 1 base and J lost 4 bases. The CDR3 length is 15 residues. Germline V CDR1 and CDR2: SGHAT, FQNNGV. Together with reference TRBV11-2 and TRBJ2-3, the CDR3 gives the full variable domain: EAGVAQSPRYKIIEKRQSVAFWCNPISGHATLYWYQQILGQGPKLLIQFQNNGVVDDSQLPKDRFSAERLKGVDSTLKIQPAKLEDSAVYLCASSLGAGAADTQYFGPGTRLTVL.